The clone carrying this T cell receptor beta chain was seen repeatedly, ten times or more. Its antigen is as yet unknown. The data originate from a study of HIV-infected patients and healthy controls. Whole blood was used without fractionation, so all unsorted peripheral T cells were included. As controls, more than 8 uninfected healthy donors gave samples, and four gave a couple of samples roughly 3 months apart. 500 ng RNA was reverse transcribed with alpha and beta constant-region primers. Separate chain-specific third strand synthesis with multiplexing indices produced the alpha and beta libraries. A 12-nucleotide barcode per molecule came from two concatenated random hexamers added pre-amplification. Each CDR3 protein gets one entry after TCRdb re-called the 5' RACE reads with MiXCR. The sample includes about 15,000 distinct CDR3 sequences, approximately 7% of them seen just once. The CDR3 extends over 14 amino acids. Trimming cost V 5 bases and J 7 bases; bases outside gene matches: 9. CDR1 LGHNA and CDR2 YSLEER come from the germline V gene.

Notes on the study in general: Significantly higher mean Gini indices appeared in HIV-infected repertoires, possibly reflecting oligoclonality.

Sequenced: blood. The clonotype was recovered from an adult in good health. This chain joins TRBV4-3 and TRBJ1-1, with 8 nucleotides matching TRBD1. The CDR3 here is CASSEGQGWGEAFF. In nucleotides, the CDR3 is TGCGCCAGCAGCGAAGGACAGGGATGGGGTGAAGCTTTCTTT.